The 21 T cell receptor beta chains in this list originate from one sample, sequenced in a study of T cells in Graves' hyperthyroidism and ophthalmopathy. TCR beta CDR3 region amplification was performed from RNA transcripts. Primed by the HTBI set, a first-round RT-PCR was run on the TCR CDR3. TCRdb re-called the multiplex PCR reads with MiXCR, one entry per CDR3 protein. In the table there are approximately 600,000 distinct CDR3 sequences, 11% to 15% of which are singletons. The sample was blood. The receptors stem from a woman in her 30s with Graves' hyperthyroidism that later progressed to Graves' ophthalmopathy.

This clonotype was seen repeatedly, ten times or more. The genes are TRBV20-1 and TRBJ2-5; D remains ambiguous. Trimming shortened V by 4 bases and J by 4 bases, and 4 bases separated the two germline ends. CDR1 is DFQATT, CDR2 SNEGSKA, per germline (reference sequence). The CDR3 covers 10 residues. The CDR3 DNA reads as TGCAGTGCTAAAGCAGAGACCCAGTACTTC. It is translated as CSAKAETQYF.

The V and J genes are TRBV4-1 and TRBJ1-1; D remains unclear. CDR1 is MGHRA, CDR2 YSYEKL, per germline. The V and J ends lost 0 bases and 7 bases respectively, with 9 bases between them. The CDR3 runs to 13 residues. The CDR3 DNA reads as TGCGCCAGCAGCCAAGATATCGTCTTTGAAGCTTTCTTT. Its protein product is CASSQDIVFEAFF.

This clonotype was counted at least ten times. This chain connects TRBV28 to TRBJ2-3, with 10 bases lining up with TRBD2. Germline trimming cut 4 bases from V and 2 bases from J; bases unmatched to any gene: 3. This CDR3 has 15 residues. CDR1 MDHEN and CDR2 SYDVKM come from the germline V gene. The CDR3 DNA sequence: TGTGCCAGCAGTTCTAGCGGGAGAATCACAGATACGCAGTATTTT. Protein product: CASSSSGRITDTQYF.

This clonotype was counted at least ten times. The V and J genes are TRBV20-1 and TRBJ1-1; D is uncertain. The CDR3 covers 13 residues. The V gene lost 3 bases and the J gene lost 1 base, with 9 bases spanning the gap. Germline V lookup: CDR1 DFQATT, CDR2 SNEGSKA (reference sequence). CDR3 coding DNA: TGCAGTGCTAGTGGGCACACGAACACTGAAGCTTTCTTT. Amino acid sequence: CSASGHTNTEAFF.

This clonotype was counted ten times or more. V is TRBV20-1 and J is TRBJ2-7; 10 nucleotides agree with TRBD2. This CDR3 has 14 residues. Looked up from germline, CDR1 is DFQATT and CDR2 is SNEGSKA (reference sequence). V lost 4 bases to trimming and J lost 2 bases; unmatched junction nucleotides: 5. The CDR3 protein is CSATSSGSPYEQYF. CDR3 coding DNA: TGCAGTGCTACCTCTAGCGGGAGCCCCTACGAGCAGTACTTC.

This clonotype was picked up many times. This chain's CDR3 is CSAPDRAGGNTIYF. The CDR3 DNA reads TGCAGTGCTCCTGACAGGGCGGGAGGAAACACCATATATTTT. The V and J genes are TRBV20-1 and TRBJ1-3, with 7 positions matching TRBD1. The CDR3 consists of 14 residues. Germline V lookup: CDR1 DFQATT, CDR2 SNEGSKA (reference sequence). With V trimmed by 5 bases and J by 4 bases, 8 bases remained unmatched.

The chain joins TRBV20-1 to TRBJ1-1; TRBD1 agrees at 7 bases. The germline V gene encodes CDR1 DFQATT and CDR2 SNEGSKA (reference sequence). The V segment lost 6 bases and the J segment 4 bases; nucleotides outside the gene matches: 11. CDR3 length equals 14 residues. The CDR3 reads CSAHQGGPTTEAFF. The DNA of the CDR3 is TGCAGTGCCCATCAGGGGGGGCCGACCACTGAAGCTTTCTTT.

The CDR3 nucleotides read TGTGCTAGTGGTTCGGTAGGGGCAGGGAGAGAAAAACTGTTTTTT. Protein product: CASGSVGAGREKLFF. The V and J genes are TRBV12-5 and TRBJ1-4, with D possibly TRBD1 on 5 matching bases. The ends were cut back, 4 bases at V and 8 bases at J, with 17 bases in the middle. The germline V gene has CDR1 LGHNT and CDR2 FRNRAP. CDR3 length: 15 residues.

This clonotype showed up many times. In DNA, the CDR3 is TGCGCCAGCAGCGTCTCTGGAAACACCATATATTTT. Its protein is CASSVSGNTIYF. The chain employs TRBV5-1 and TRBJ1-3; D is undetermined. V lost 4 bases and J lost 0, with 2 bases in between. CDR1 is SGHRS and CDR2 is YFSETQ in the germline V gene. This CDR3 contains 12 residues.

In DNA form, the CDR3 reads TGTGCCAGTAGTCCCGGACAGATCAACGAGCAGTACTTC. The encoded protein is CASSPGQINEQYF. The chain combines TRBV19 with TRBJ2-7; D is perhaps TRBD1 (6 bases). Germline CDR1 reads LNHDA; CDR2 reads SQIVND (reference sequence). The V end lost 5 bases, the J end lost 5 bases, and 13 bases lay between the germline ends. The CDR3 is made up of 13 amino acids.

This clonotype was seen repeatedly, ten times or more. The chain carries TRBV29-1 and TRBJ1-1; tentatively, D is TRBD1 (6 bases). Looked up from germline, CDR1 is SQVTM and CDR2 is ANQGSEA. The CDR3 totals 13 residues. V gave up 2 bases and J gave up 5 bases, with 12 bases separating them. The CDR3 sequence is CSVEPGQRTEAFF. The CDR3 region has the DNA TGCAGCGTTGAACCGGGACAACGAACTGAAGCTTTCTTT.

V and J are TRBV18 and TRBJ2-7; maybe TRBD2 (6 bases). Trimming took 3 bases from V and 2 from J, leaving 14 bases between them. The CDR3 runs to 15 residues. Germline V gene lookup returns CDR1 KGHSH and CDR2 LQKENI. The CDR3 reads CASSPPVGGPYEQYF. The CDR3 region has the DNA TGTGCCAGCTCACCGCCCGTCGGGGGTCCCTACGAGCAGTACTTC.

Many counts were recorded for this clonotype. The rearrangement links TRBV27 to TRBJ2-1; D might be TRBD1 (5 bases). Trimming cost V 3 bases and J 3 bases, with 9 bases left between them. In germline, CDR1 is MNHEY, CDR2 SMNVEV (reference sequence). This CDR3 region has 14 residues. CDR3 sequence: CASSFDSDYNEQFF. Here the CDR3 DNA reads TGTGCCAGCAGTTTTGACAGCGACTACAATGAGCAGTTCTTC.

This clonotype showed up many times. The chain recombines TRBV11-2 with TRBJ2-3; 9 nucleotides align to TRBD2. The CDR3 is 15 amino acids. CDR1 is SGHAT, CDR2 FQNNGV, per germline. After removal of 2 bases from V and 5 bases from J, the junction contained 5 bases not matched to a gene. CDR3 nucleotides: TGTGCCAGCAGCTTATTAGCGGGAGCCAGAGATACGCAGTATTTT. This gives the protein CASSLLAGARDTQYF.

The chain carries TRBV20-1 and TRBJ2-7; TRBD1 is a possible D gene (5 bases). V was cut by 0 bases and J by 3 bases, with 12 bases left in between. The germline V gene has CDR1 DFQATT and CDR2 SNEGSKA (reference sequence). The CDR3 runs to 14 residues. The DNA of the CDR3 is TGCAGTGCTAGAGAGTGGCAGGGCGACTACGAGCAGTACTTC. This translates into CSAREWQGDYEQYF.

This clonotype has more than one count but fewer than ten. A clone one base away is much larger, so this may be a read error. CDR3 protein: CAWRAPRGLFRHEQFF. In DNA form, the CDR3 reads TGTGCCTGGAGAGCCCCCCGGGGCCTCTTCCGACATGAGCAGTTCTTC. The chain combines TRBV30 with TRBJ2-1; D possibly matches TRBD1 or TRBD2 (5 bases each). The CDR3 extends over 16 amino acids. CDR1 and CDR2 (germline): GTSNPN, SVGIG (reference sequence). The V end lost 3 bases, the J end lost 8 bases, and 23 bases lay between the germline ends.

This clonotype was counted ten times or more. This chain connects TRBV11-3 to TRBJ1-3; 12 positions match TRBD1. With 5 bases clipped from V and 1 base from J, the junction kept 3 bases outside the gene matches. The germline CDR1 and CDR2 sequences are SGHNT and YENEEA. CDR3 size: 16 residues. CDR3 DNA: TGTGCCAGCAGCCTGGGACAGGGGGCGTCTGGAAACACCATATATTTT. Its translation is CASSLGQGASGNTIYF. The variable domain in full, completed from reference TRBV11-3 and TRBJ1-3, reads EAGVVQSPRYKIIEKKQPVAFWCNPISGHNTLYWYLQNLGQGPELLIRYENEEAVDDSQLPKDRFSAERLKGVDSTLKIQPAELGDSAVYLCASSLGQGASGNTIYFGEGSWLTVV.

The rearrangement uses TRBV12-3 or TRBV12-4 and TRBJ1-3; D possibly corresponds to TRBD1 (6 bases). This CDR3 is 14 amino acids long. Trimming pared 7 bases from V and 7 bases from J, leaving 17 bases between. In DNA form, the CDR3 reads TGTGCCAGCACCCCTAACCAGGGGTTGAACACCATATATTTT. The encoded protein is CASTPNQGLNTIYF.

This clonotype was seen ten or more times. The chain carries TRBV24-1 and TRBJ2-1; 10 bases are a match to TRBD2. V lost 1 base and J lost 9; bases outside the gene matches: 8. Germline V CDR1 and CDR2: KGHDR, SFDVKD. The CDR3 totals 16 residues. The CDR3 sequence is CATSDFRSGREGEQFF. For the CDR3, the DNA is TGTGCCACCAGTGATTTCCGGAGCGGGAGGGAAGGTGAGCAGTTCTTC.

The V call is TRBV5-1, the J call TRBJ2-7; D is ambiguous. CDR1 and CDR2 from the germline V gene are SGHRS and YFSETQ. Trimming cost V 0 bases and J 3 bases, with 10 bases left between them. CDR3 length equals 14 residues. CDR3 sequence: CASSLGPNYYEQYF. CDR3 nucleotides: TGCGCCAGCAGCTTGGGACCAAATTACTACGAGCAGTACTTC.

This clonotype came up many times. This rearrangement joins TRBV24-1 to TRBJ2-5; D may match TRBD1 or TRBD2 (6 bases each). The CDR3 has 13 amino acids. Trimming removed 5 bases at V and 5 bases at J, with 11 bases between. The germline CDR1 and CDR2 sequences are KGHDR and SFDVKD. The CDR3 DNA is TGTGCCACCAGTGGAGGGGGGCGGGAGACCCAGTACTTC. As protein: CATSGGGRETQYF.